This record covers a single TCR beta chain. Its antigen is still unknown. This sample is drawn from a study of cytomegalovirus exposure and HLA in healthy donors. Study overall: In a later analysis, the roughly 120 validation repertoires were reported to have used the same platform as the roughly 670 first-cohort repertoires.

Study conclusions and caveats: The CMV antigen specificity of a few CMV-associated chains was confirmed through in vitro analysis. Reported performance of the classifier showed diagnosis of cytomegalovirus status with high specificity and sensitivity.

An approximately 120-subject validation cohort, separate from the approximately 670-subject first cohort, supplied the donors. The repertoire was sequenced with immunoSEQ multiplex PCR; TCRdb's copy has only in-frame clones and lacks some. The data show 98,000 or so clones, with roughly 88% seen just once and about 3% held by the top ten. V dropped 4 bases and J dropped 1 base, with 19 bases sitting between them. The CDR3 totals 17 residues. The germline V gene has CDR1 MNHNS and CDR2 SASEGT. The clonotype originates from a woman aged 18-29 years in good health and CMV-seronegative. V and J are TRBV6-1 and TRBJ1-1, with D tentatively TRBD1 (5 bases). Sequenced input: PBMCs. CDR3 amino acids: CASSAGWTAYTNTEAFF. The CDR3 DNA sequence: TGTGCCAGCAGTGCAGGGTGGACGGCGTACACGAACACTGAAGCTTTCTTT.